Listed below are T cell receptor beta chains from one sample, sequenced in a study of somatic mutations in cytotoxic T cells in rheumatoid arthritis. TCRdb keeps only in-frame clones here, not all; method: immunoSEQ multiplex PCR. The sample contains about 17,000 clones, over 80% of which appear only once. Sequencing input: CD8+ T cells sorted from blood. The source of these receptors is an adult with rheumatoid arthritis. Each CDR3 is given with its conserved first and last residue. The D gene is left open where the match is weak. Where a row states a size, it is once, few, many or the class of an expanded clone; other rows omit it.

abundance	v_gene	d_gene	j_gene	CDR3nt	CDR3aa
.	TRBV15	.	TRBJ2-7	TGTGCCCGAGACAGCCTCTACGAGCAGTACTTC	CARDSLYEQYF
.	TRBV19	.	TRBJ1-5	TGTGCCAGCACTTTTCCGGATGGCCCCTATTATCAGCCCCAGCATTTT	CASTFPDGPYYQPQHF
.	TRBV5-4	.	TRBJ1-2	TGTGCCAGCAGCTCGACCAAAGGGACAACTATTTATGGCTACACCTTC	CASSSTKGTTIYGYTF
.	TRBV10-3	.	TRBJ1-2	TGTGCCATCAGTGAGCCCCGGGACGGAGTCAACTATGGCTACACCTTC	CAISEPRDGVNYGYTF
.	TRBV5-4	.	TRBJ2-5	TGTGCCAGCAGCTTGGAAGAGACCCAGTACTTC	CASSLEETQYF
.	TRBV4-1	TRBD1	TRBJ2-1	TGCGCCAGCAGGTCCGGGACAGTCTCCTACAATGAGCAGTTCTTC	CASRSGTVSYNEQFF
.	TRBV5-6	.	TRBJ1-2	TGTGCCAGCAGCTTGGACAGGGCCAACTATGGCTACACCTTC	CASSLDRANYGYTF
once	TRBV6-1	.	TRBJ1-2	TGTGCCAGCAGTGTTATCGGACCAAGAGACGGCTACACCTTC	CASSVIGPRDGYTF
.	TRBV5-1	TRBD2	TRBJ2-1	TGCGCCAGCAGGTCTAGCGGGGCCCCCGTTGATGAGCAGTTCTTC	CASRSSGAPVDEQFF
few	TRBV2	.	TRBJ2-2	TGTGCCAGCAGTGCGCGTTCCGGGGAGCTGTTTTTT	CASSARSGELFF
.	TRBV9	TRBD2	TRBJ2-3	TGTGCCAGCGGGGGGGCTAGCGGGGTCACAGATACGCAGTATTTT	CASGGASGVTDTQYF
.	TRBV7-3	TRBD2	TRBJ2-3	TGTGCCAGCAGCTTAAGGGTTAGTAGCGGGGGGCCCCCGCTTGGCACAGATACGCAGTATTTT	CASSLRVSSGGPPLGTDTQYF
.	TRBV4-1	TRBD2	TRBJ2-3	TGCGCCAGCAGCCAATCACCCCGCGGGGGGGCAGATACGCAGTATTTT	CASSQSPRGGADTQYF
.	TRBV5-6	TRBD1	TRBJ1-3	TGTGCCAGCACCACAGGGGGCCAGAGGACCATATATTTT	CASTTGGQRTIYF
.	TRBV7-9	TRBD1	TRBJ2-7	TGTGCCAGCAGCTCCCAAACCCGGGACAGTGGAGCAGGGGCCTACGAGCAGTACTTC	CASSSQTRDSGAGAYEQYF
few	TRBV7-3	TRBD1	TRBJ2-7	TGTGCCAGCACCCAGACAGGGTCGTCGGACGAGCAGTACTTC	CASTQTGSSDEQYF
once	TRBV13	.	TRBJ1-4	TGTGCCAGCAGCTTAGCGGGGGCAACTAATGAAAAACTGTTTTTT	CASSLAGATNEKLFF
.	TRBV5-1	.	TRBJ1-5	TGCGCCAGCAGTGCCGATCTTGGAGGCAATCAGCCCCAGCATTTT	CASSADLGGNQPQHF
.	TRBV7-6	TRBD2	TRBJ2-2	TGTGCCAGCAGTCCTAGCCCCTGGGTAGCGGGGTCCACCGGGGAGCTGTTTTTT	CASSPSPWVAGSTGELFF
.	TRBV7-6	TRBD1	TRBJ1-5	TGTGCCAGCAGCACCAGACAGGGCTTAAATCAGCCCCAGCATTTT	CASSTRQGLNQPQHF
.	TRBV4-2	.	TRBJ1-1	TGTGCCAGCAGCCAAGGGGGCATCGAAAAAGCTTTCTTT	CASSQGGIEKAFF
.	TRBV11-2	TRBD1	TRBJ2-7	TGTGCCAGCAGCGAAACAGGGGAAAGCGAGCAGTACTTC	CASSETGESEQYF
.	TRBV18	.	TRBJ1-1	TGTGCCAGCTCACCGGGCCCGACTGAAGCTTTCTTT	CASSPGPTEAFF
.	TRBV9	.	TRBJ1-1	TGTGCCAGCAGCGTAGTGGTCCGGGAGAACACTGAAGCTTTCTTT	CASSVVVRENTEAFF
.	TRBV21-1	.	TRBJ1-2	TGTGCCAGCAGCAAAGCGAAGGCAGTTTGGGGGACCTATGGCTACACCTTC	CASSKAKAVWGTYGYTF
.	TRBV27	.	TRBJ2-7	TGTGCCAGCAAAATCGGGCCGGCCCACTACGAGCAGTACTTC	CASKIGPAHYEQYF
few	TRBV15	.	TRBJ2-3	TGTGCCACCAGCAGAGTTCTTGAGGCAGATACGCAGTATTTT	CATSRVLEADTQYF
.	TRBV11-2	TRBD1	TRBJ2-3	TGTGCCAGCAGCGTCTACAGGGGGGCAGATACGCAGTATTTT	CASSVYRGADTQYF
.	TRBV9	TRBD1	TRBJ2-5	TGTGCCAGCAGCGAAACAGGGGGCGTTGGAGAGACCCAGTACTTC	CASSETGGVGETQYF
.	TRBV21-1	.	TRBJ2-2	TGTGCCAGCAGCAAAGGGGGGACTAGCGGGGCCGCTACGAACACCGGGGAGCTGTTTTTT	CASSKGGTSGAATNTGELFF
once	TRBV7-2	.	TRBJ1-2	TGTGCCAGCAGCTTAGGGATGGGGCTTCGCCGGGACTATGGCTACACCTTC	CASSLGMGLRRDYGYTF
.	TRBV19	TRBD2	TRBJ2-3	TGTGCCAGTAGTATAGCCGGGGGGGCAGATACGCAGTATTTT	CASSIAGGADTQYF
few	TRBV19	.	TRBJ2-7	TGTGCCAGTAGTGAGGGACTCAACTCCTACGAGCAGTACTTC	CASSEGLNSYEQYF
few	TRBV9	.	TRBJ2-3	TGTGCCAGCAGCGTTGGGACGGGAGGCACAGATACGCAGTATTTT	CASSVGTGGTDTQYF
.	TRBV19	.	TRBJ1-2	TGTGCCAGTGCTTTTGGCTCCAATGGCTACACCTTC	CASAFGSNGYTF
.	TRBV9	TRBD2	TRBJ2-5	TGTGCCAGCAGCGTGACGGGGGGGGTCCAAGAGACCCAGTACTTC	CASSVTGGVQETQYF
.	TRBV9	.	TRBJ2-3	TGTGCCAGCAGCGTAGGTGGGGGCTCGGCAGATACGCAGTATTTT	CASSVGGGSADTQYF
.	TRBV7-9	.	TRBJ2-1	TGTGCCAGCAGCGGGCGTGGCCGCCTGGAGCAGTTCTTC	CASSGRGRLEQFF
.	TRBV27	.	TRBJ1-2	TGTGCCAGCAGTTTATACCCCTCGAATGGCTACACCTTC	CASSLYPSNGYTF
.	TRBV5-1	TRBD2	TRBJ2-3	TGCGCCAGCAGCATGAGACTAGCGGGGGGGCCAGATACGCAGTATTTT	CASSMRLAGGPDTQYF
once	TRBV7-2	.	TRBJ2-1	TGTGCCAGCAGCCTCCGTCGCGATGAGCAGTTCTTC	CASSLRRDEQFF
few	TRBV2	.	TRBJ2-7	TGTGCCAGCAGTGGGGAGGGGCGACAGGGCCCCTACGAGCAGTACTTC	CASSGEGRQGPYEQYF
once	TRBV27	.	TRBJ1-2	TGTGCCAGCAGTTTATTTTCGGGATGGGGCTATGGCTACACCTTC	CASSLFSGWGYGYTF
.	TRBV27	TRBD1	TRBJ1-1	TGTGCCAGCAGTTTGGGACAGGGAAACACTGAAGCTTTCTTT	CASSLGQGNTEAFF
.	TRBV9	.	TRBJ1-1	TGTGCCAGCAGCCCCTCGGGGATCACTGAAGCTTTCTTT	CASSPSGITEAFF
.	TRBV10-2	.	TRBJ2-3	TGCGCCAGCAGTACAGGTACTAGCACAGATACGCAGTATTTT	CASSTGTSTDTQYF
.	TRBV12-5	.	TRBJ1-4	TGTGCTAGTGGTTTCTCGACAGAAGCAACTAATGAAAAACTGTTTTTT	CASGFSTEATNEKLFF
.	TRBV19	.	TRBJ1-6	TGTGCCTCCCGAAGTAGGGCCCCTGGTTCACCCCTCCACTTT	CASRSRAPGSPLHF
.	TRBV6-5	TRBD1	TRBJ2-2	TGTGCCATCGGACAGGCGAACACCGGGGAGCTGTTTTTT	CAIGQANTGELFF
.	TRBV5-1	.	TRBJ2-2	TGCGCCAGCAGCTCGGTCGCCGGGGAGCTGTTTTTT	CASSSVAGELFF
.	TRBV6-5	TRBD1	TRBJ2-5	TGTGCCAGCAGTAGGTTTACGAGGGGGCCGGAGACCCAGTACTTC	CASSRFTRGPETQYF
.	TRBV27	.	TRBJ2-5	TGTGCCAGCAGTTTAAATCAGGGGCGAGAGACCCAGTACTTC	CASSLNQGRETQYF
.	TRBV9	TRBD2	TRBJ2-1	TGTGCCAGCAGCGTCGGGACTAGCGGGGGGGCCAGGGATGAGCAGTTCTTC	CASSVGTSGGARDEQFF